The 32 T cell receptor beta chains presented below share a single source sample, sequenced in a study of Ad26.COV2.S vaccination and SARS-CoV-2 variants. Generated by immunoSEQ multiplex PCR, the TCRdb table keeps only in-frame clones and is missing some. In the table there are about 480,000 clones, roughly nine tenths of which are singletons. Treatment: roughly 18 received Ad26.COV2.S at low or high dose, single or two shots; five or six received placebo; per-sample allocation not given. Collection of the samples took place on day 63 after the first injection of vaccine or placebo. Sequenced material: peripheral blood, taken in a trial of Ad26.COV2.S vaccine versus placebo. These receptor sequences come from a person between 18 and 60 years old who received the Ad26.COV2.S COVID-19 vaccine or a placebo.

The chain couples TRBV28 to TRBJ1-5, with D possibly being TRBD1 (6 bases). The CDR3 covers 15 residues. Germline CDR1 and CDR2: MDHEN and SYDVKM. V was trimmed by 4 bases and J by 10 bases, leaving 20 bases between them. The CDR3 loop reads CASSSMGASWGPQHF. The CDR3 region has the DNA TGTGCCAGCAGTTCCATGGGGGCCTCCTGGGGTCCCCAGCATTTT.

The gene calls are TRBV28 and TRBJ1-4; D is unclear. Germline CDR1 reads MDHEN; CDR2 reads SYDVKM. The V end was cut by 1 base, the J end by 8 bases, with 17 bases between. The CDR3 consists of 16 residues. The CDR3 reads CASSLSGWGGGEKLFF. Here the CDR3 DNA reads TGTGCCAGCAGTTTATCAGGTTGGGGTGGCGGGGAAAAACTGTTTTTT.

The V gene is TRBV29-1, the J gene TRBJ2-6, with D tentatively TRBD1 or TRBD2 (5 bases each). CDR1 and CDR2 from the germline V gene are SQVTM and ANQGSEA. The germline V and J ends were trimmed by 6 bases and 4 bases, with 16 bases remaining between them. The CDR3 is 15 amino acids. CDR3 amino acids: CSVLDSAGGANVLTF. The CDR3 region has the DNA TGCAGCGTGCTCGACAGTGCGGGCGGGGCCAACGTCCTGACTTTC.

This clone was observed a few times. V is TRBV30 and J is TRBJ2-6, with D unclear. Germline V gene lookup returns CDR1 GTSNPN and CDR2 SVGIG (reference sequence). There are 16 residues in the CDR3. V was cut by 8 bases and J by 0 bases, with 17 bases left in between. The CDR3 nucleotides read TGTGCCCACCTCCGCGGCCTAATCTCTGGGGCCAACGTCCTGACTTTC. Residues: CAHLRGLISGANVLTF.

The gene calls are TRBV2 and TRBJ2-5, with a tentative D call TRBD2 (5 bases). Germline V lookup: CDR1 SNHLY, CDR2 FYNNEI. The CDR3 has 15 residues. Trimming shortened V by 1 base and J by 5 bases, and 14 bases separated the two germline ends. The CDR3 bases are TGTGCCAGCAGTGAAGTACACGGATGGAGGGAGACCCAGTACTTC. Amino acid sequence: CASSEVHGWRETQYF.

The rearrangement uses TRBV7-3 and TRBJ2-2; D is undetermined. Per germline, CDR1 SGHTA and CDR2 FQGTGA. The CDR3 is 15 residues long. V was pared by 2 bases and J by 4 bases, with 11 bases between. Written as DNA, the CDR3 is TGTGCCAGCAGCTTAGGACGCCCGAGCACCGGGGAGCTGTTTTTT. Residues: CASSLGRPSTGELFF. Combining the CDR3 with reference TRBV7-3 and TRBJ2-2 gives the whole variable domain GAGVSQTPSNKVTEKGKYVELRCDPISGHTALYWYRQSLGQGPEFLIYFQGTGAADDSGLPNDRFFAVRPEGSVSTLKIQRTERGDSAVYLCASSLGRPSTGELFFGEGSRLTVL.

This clone is a singleton in its sample. The chain combines TRBV30 with TRBJ2-7, with no clear D. The CDR3 runs 14 residues. Germline V CDR1 and CDR2: GTSNPN, SVGIG (reference sequence). The ends were cut back, 3 bases at V and 4 bases at J, with 16 bases in the middle. The CDR3 bases are TGTGCCTGGAGGCGAGTAGGAAGGGTTTACGAGCAGTACTTC. This sequence encodes CAWRRVGRVYEQYF. The variable domain in full, completed from reference TRBV30 and TRBJ2-7, reads SQTIHQWPATLVQPVGSPLSLECTVEGTSNPNLYWYRQAAGRGLQLLFYSVGIGQISSEVPQNLSASRPQDRQFILSSKKLLLSDSGFYLCAWRRVGRVYEQYFGPGTRLTVT.

The J gene is TRBJ1-4, the V gene TRBV30, with D possibly being TRBD1 (6 bases). In germline, CDR1 is GTSNPN, CDR2 SVGIG (reference sequence). There are 14 residues in the CDR3. The V end was cut by 5 bases, the J end by 5 bases, with 15 bases between. CDR3 nucleotide sequence: TGTGCCTGGGGGGGCGGGACACGGAATGAAAAACTGTTTTTT. Translation gives CAWGGGTRNEKLFF.

The chain joins TRBV7-6 to TRBJ1-3, with 7 bases aligning to TRBD1. The germline V gene has CDR1 SGHVS and CDR2 FNYEAQ. This CDR3 contains 15 residues. V lost 5 bases to trimming and J lost 4 bases; unmatched junction nucleotides: 8. CDR3 coding DNA: TGTGCCAGCAGCCCCCGACAGGGCGCGGGAAACACCATATATTTT. This codes for CASSPRQGAGNTIYF.

Written as DNA, the CDR3 is TGTGCCAGCAGTGAAGCGCTTCCGGGGGCCAATTCACCCCTCCACTTT. This encodes CASSEALPGANSPLHF. The genes are TRBV2 and TRBJ1-6, with D possibly TRBD1 on 6 matching bases. V shed 0 bases and J shed 7 bases, with 13 bases lying between them. The CDR3 is made up of 16 amino acids. The germline gives CDR1 SNHLY, CDR2 FYNNEI.

The genes are TRBV5-1 and TRBJ2-5; 7 bases are a match to TRBD2. Germline loops: CDR1 SGHRS, CDR2 YFSETQ. CDR3 length: 14 residues. The V segment lost 3 bases and the J segment 1 base; nucleotides outside the gene matches: 3. CDR3 coding DNA: TGCGCCAGCAGCTCTACTAGCGCCCAAGAGACCCAGTACTTC. It encodes CASSSTSAQETQYF. Full variable domain (outside the CDR3, taken from reference TRBV5-1 and TRBJ2-5): KAGVTQTPRYLIKTRGQQVTLSCSPISGHRSVSWYQQTPGQGLQFLFEYFSETQRNKGNFPGRFSGRQFSNSRSEMNVSTLELGDSALYLCASSSTSAQETQYFGPGTRLLVL.

The V and J genes are TRBV7-6 and TRBJ2-2; possible D gene TRBD2, 6 bases. Deletions cut 1 base from V and 1 base from J, with 16 bases between. This CDR3 is built from 18 residues. Germline-derived CDR1 and CDR2 are SGHVS and FNYEAQ. The CDR3 loop reads CASSLVPLGGVNTGELFF. In nucleotides, the CDR3 is TGTGCCAGCAGCTTAGTGCCCCTCGGAGGGGTGAACACCGGGGAGCTGTTTTTT.

The chain links TRBV6-2 or TRBV6-3 to TRBJ2-1, with D perhaps matching TRBD1 (7 bases). CDR1 is MNHEY and CDR2 is SVGEGT in the germline V gene. V lost 1 base, J lost 5 bases, and 15 bases lay in between. This CDR3 region has 16 residues. CDR3 residues: CASSYWVSGGHNEQFF. The CDR3, as DNA: TGTGCCAGCAGTTACTGGGTGTCAGGGGGGCACAATGAGCAGTTCTTC.

This clone has a single count. CDR3 loop: CASSEQGAGNTEAFF. The CDR3 DNA reads as TGTGCCAGTAGCGAGCAGGGGGCGGGGAACACTGAAGCTTTCTTT. The J gene is TRBJ1-1, the V gene TRBV19; 8 bases are a match to TRBD1. The germline CDR1 and CDR2 sequences are LNHDA and SQIVND (reference sequence). Losses at the gene ends were 6 bases for V and 1 base for J; bases not matched to a gene: 7. This CDR3 has 15 residues.

The CDR3 spells CASSPLLAGDYEQFF. The CDR3 DNA follows: TGTGCCAGCAGTCCCCTACTAGCGGGAGACTATGAGCAGTTCTTC. The rearrangement uses TRBV27 and TRBJ2-1, with 11 bases aligning to TRBD2. Germline CDR1 is MNHEY and CDR2 is SMNVEV (reference sequence). The CDR3 is made up of 15 amino acids. V lost 5 bases to trimming and J lost 8 bases; unmatched junction nucleotides: 8.

The chain employs TRBV25-1 and TRBJ1-2; D may be TRBD1 (5 bases). Germline CDR1 MGHDK, CDR2 SYGVNS. The V end lost 6 bases, the J end lost 4 bases, and 9 bases lay between the germline ends. This CDR3 contains 12 residues. For the CDR3, the DNA is TGTGCCAGCAGGTCAGGGCGCTATGGCTACACCTTC. This translates into CASRSGRYGYTF.

This clone was counted a single time. V gene TRBV27 combines with J gene TRBJ2-3, with D perhaps matching TRBD2 (5 bases). V was shortened by 3 bases and J by 8 bases, with 15 bases between the two germline ends. This CDR3 is 14 amino acids long. Looked up from germline, CDR1 is MNHEY and CDR2 is SMNVEV (reference sequence). CDR3 residues: CASSLSRTRGTQYF. CDR3 DNA: TGTGCCAGCAGTTTGTCTAGGACCCGGGGTACGCAGTATTTT.

The chain couples TRBV27 to TRBJ2-3; 7 nucleotides line up with TRBD2. Looked up from germline, CDR1 is MNHEY and CDR2 is SMNVEV (reference sequence). V trimming: 3 bases; J trimming: 0 bases; junction bases outside the gene matches: 3. This CDR3 is 15 amino acids long. CDR3 bases: TGTGCCAGCAGTTTCCAGCGGGGAAGCACAGATACGCAGTATTTT. Translated: CASSFQRGSTDTQYF.

The chain has TRBV6-2 or TRBV6-3 and TRBJ2-3; 10 bases agree with TRBD2. Germline V CDR1 and CDR2: MNHEY, SVGEGT. After removal of 5 bases from V and 13 bases from J, the junction contained 9 bases not matched to a gene. The CDR3 extends over 13 amino acids. The CDR3 region has the DNA TGTGCCAGCAGTGATCTCCTAGCGGGAGCAAAGTATTTT. Protein product: CASSDLLAGAKYF.

The chain recombines TRBV5-1 with TRBJ1-1; 10 bases match TRBD1. CDR3 size: 14 residues. V lost 5 bases to trimming and J lost 4 bases; unmatched junction nucleotides: 5. Germline V CDR1 and CDR2: SGHRS, YFSETQ. CDR3 DNA: TGCGCCAGCAGACTCCGGACAGGGGGCACTGAAGCTTTCTTT. Translation gives CASRLRTGGTEAFF.

The chain combines TRBV12-3 or TRBV12-4 with TRBJ1-1; D uncertain. V dropped 3 bases and J dropped 4 bases, with 9 bases sitting between them. The CDR3 runs 13 residues. The CDR3 protein is CASSFNWGTEAFF. CDR3 bases: TGTGCCAGCAGTTTTAACTGGGGCACTGAAGCTTTCTTT.

The chain links TRBV15 to TRBJ2-1; D tentatively fits TRBD1 or TRBD2 (5 bases each). This CDR3 region has 17 residues. Germline CDR1 is LNHNV and CDR2 is YYDKDF (reference sequence). V lost 0 bases to trimming and J lost 6 bases, with 18 bases between them. The CDR3 region is CATSRDRREWGPNEQFF. The CDR3 nucleotides are TGTGCCACCAGCAGAGACCGACGGGAATGGGGACCCAATGAGCAGTTCTTC.

This CDR3 is CASSPTRSEQFF. DNA of the CDR3: TGTGCCAGCAGCCCCACCCGTAGTGAGCAGTTCTTC. The rearrangement links TRBV11-2 to TRBJ2-1; D gene ambiguous. V shed 5 bases and J shed 9 bases, with 11 bases lying between them. This CDR3 spans 12 amino acids. From germline, CDR1 is SGHAT and CDR2 FQNNGV.

The chain employs TRBV6-5 and TRBJ2-7, with D possibly TRBD1 on 7 matching bases. The germline V and J ends were trimmed by 0 bases and 6 bases, with 15 bases remaining between them. CDR3 length equals 15 residues. Germline loops: CDR1 MNHEY, CDR2 SVGAGI. The CDR3 coding sequence is TGTGCCAGCAGTTACTCGCGGCAGGGGGGCGCCGAGCAGTACTTC. Translation: CASSYSRQGGAEQYF.

The chain carries TRBV6-2 or TRBV6-3 and TRBJ1-6; D remains ambiguous. Germline CDR1 and CDR2: MNHEY and SVGEGT. The V gene lost 2 bases and the J gene lost 10 bases, with 6 bases spanning the gap. There are 12 residues in the CDR3. The chain's CDR3 is CASSYKGSPLHF. CDR3 DNA: TGTGCCAGCAGTTACAAGGGCTCACCCCTCCACTTT.

In this sample, this clone turned up once. The chain couples TRBV13 to TRBJ2-7; D call uncertain. The CDR3 totals 14 residues. Trimming pared 0 bases from V and 2 bases from J, leaving 8 bases between. The germline gives CDR1 PRHDT, CDR2 FYEKMQ (reference sequence). CDR3 loop: CASSLGAAPYEQYF. The CDR3 DNA is TGTGCCAGCAGCTTAGGGGCAGCCCCCTACGAGCAGTACTTC.

The genes are TRBV30 and TRBJ2-3; 10 bases agree with TRBD2. Germline V gene sequence: CDR1 GTSNPN, CDR2 SVGIG (reference sequence). The CDR3 length is 15 residues. The V and J ends lost 1 base and 1 base, in that order; junction bases with no gene match: 2. The CDR3 DNA reads TGTGCCTGGAGTGGGACTAGCGGCCGCACAGATACGCAGTATTTT. Protein: CAWSGTSGRTDTQYF.

This clone was seen only once. The chain carries TRBV27 and TRBJ2-3, with D uncertain. From germline, CDR1 is MNHEY and CDR2 SMNVEV (reference sequence). V lost 4 bases, J lost 1 base, and 12 bases lay in between. The CDR3 consists of 15 residues. The CDR3 bases are TGTGCCAGCAGTTCCCTGCTAGTGGGCACAGATACGCAGTATTTT. Its translation is CASSSLLVGTDTQYF.

The DNA of the CDR3 is TGTGCCAGCAGCCGTAAAGGAGCCCGTATAACCAATGAGCAGTTCTTC. Protein product: CASSRKGARITNEQFF. This chain links TRBV14 with TRBJ2-1; no clear D gene. Germline V CDR1 and CDR2: SGHDN, FVKESK. The CDR3 runs 16 residues. Trimming pared 4 bases from V and 6 bases from J, leaving 19 bases between.

The rearrangement links TRBV5-1 to TRBJ2-7, with TRBD2 matching over 7 bases. V was clipped by 1 base and J by 7 bases; unmatched bases: 11. This CDR3 spans 15 amino acids. Germline CDR1 and CDR2: SGHRS and YFSETQ. The CDR3 nucleotides are TGCGCCAGCAGCTTGCTTCGCGGGAGCTCCGGGGAGCAGTACTTC. It codes for CASSLLRGSSGEQYF.

Note on this clone: This may stem from a read error, because a much larger clone lies one nucleotide away. V usage is TRBV16 and J usage is TRBJ1-2; D remains ambiguous. Between the trimmed V and J ends, which lost 2 bases and 4 bases, there was a span of 8 bases. The CDR3 runs 13 residues. CDR1 and CDR2 from the germline V gene are KGHSY and FQNENV. Here the CDR3 reads CASSQDYTYGYTF. CDR3 in DNA: TGTGCCAGCAGCCAAGATTATACCTATGGCTACACCTTC.

The chain joins TRBV21-1 to TRBJ2-3; no check of the table's D call, TRBD1, against the DNA was made. TRBV21-1 is assigned pseudogene status. CDR3 length: 21 amino acids. The CDR3, as DNA: TGTGCCAGCAGCAAAGGGAGGGTCGAGGACAGGCCGCCACGGGGCACAGATACGCAGTATTTT. Protein product: CASSKGRVEDRPPRGTDTQYF.